Detailed here is one TCR beta chain. Its matching antigen is unknown. The PCR used 60 Vbeta and 13 Jbeta primers. Using immunoSEQ multiplex PCR, the repertoire was profiled, and TCRdb retains in-frame clones only, with some absent. The table has about 170,000 clones, about 82% seen once. The CDR3 extends over 15 amino acids. V dropped 1 base and J dropped 10 bases, with 16 bases sitting between them. Looked up from germline, CDR1 is KGHSH and CDR2 is LQKENI. This sample is drawn from a study of cytomegalovirus exposure and HLA in healthy donors. The wider study: Sequencing of approximately 190 million T cells in an earlier analysis found around 100 million unique TCR beta sequences.

Study-level results: The study assumed roughly uniform donor sequencing depth for presence/absence analyses. The study put some 150 TCR beta chains on its list as cytomegalovirus-associated. A later analysis found most CMV-associated TCR beta chains apparently HLA-restricted.

The V call is TRBV18, the J call TRBJ1-4; D perhaps matches TRBD1 (6 bases). The specimen sequenced was PBMCs. The receptor's source is a woman under 30 in good health and CMV-seronegative. CDR3 protein: CASSPRGREGGKLFF. For the CDR3, the DNA is TGTGCCAGCTCACCACGCGGAAGGGAAGGGGGAAAACTGTTTTTT.